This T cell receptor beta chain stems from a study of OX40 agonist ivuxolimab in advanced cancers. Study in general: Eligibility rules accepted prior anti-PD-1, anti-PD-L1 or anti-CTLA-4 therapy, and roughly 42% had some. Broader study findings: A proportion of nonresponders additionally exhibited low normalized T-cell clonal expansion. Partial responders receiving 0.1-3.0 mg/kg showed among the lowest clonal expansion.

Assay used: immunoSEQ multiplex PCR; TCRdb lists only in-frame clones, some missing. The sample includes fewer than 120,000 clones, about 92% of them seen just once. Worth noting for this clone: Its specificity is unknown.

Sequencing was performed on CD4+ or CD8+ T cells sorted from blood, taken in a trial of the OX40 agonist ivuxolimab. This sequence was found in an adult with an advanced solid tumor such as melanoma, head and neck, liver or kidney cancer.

CDR3: CASSLSSDRGLYQPQHF. In DNA, the CDR3 is TGCGCCAGCAGCCTCAGTAGTGACAGGGGGCTTTATCAGCCCCAGCATTTT. This chain joins TRBV4-3 and TRBJ1-5; TRBD1 matches 10 bases. The CDR3 runs 17 residues. The V segment lost 4 bases and the J segment 5 bases; nucleotides outside the gene matches: 11. Germline CDR1 and CDR2: LGHNA and YSLEER.